The 26 T cell receptor beta chains presented below share a single source sample, sequenced in a study of blood T cell repertoires in COVID-19. Libraries were prepared by immunoSEQ multiplex PCR; TCRdb keeps only in-frame clonotypes and omits some of them. Here the sample spans over 85,000 clones, roughly 88% being singletons. The sequenced sample was peripheral blood. The receptors stem from a human donor in a cohort sampled during active COVID-19.

Concerning this clone: The same CDR3 is also encoded by other DNA sequences in this sample. The rearrangement links TRBV5-4 to TRBJ2-5; D gene ambiguous. The germline V gene has CDR1 SGHNT and CDR2 YYREEE (reference sequence). V lost 4 bases and J lost 1, with 2 bases in between. This CDR3 has 11 amino acids. The chain's CDR3 is CASSLQETQYF. CDR3 sequence (DNA): TGTGCCAGCAGCCTCCAAGAGACCCAGTACTTC.

This rearrangement joins TRBV19 to TRBJ2-7, with 10 bases lining up with TRBD1. The CDR3 runs to 14 residues. Germline CDR1 and CDR2: LNHDA and SQIVND (reference sequence). J was trimmed by 7 bases and V by 1 base; bases with no gene match: 4. The CDR3 nucleotides read TGTGCCAGTAGTATAGTGGGACAGGGGATTGAGCAGTACTTC. This sequence encodes CASSIVGQGIEQYF.

The chain joins TRBV4-3 to TRBJ1-5; D remains unclear. CDR3 length: 14 residues. Trimming took 5 bases from V and 7 from J, leaving 15 bases between them. Germline CDR1 LGHNA, CDR2 YSLEER. The CDR3 spells CASSSTIRNQPQHF. CDR3 in DNA: TGCGCCAGCAGCTCCACAATCAGGAACCAGCCCCAGCATTTT.

The chain couples TRBV29-1 to TRBJ1-1, with unresolved D. Trimming pared 3 bases from V and 5 bases from J, leaving 10 bases between. The length of the CDR3 is 12 residues. Germline CDR1 SQVTM, CDR2 ANQGSEA. CDR3 nucleotide sequence: TGCAGCGTTGAGGGCCCGGGGACTGAAGCTTTCTTT. Encoded protein: CSVEGPGTEAFF. Drawing the rest from reference TRBV29-1 and TRBJ1-1, the complete variable domain is SAVISQKPSRDICQRGTSLTIQCQVDSQVTMMFWYRQQPGQSLTLIATANQGSEATYESGFVIDKFPISRPNLTFSTLTVSNMSPEDSSIYLCSVEGPGTEAFFGQGTRLTVV.

CDR3 amino acids: CASSLTGTQYEQYF. The CDR3 nucleotides read TGTGCCAGCAGCTTGACGGGGACTCAATACGAGCAGTACTTC. The rearrangement joins TRBV5-4 to TRBJ2-7; TRBD2 is a possible D gene (6 bases). Germline values: CDR1 SGHNT, CDR2 YYREEE (reference sequence). V was trimmed by 1 base and J by 4 bases, leaving 12 bases between them. This CDR3 is 14 amino acids long.

The sample holds one count of this clone. The genes are TRBV19 and TRBJ2-3; 8 positions agree with TRBD2. The CDR3 contains 12 residues. Looked up from germline, CDR1 is LNHDA and CDR2 is SQIVND (reference sequence). After removal of 7 bases from V and 9 bases from J, the junction contained 6 bases not matched to a gene. CDR3 protein: CASTPGGGTQYF. The CDR3 bases are TGTGCCAGTACCCCCGGGGGGGGGACGCAGTATTTT.

The V and J genes are TRBV10-3 and TRBJ1-1; D gene uncertain. CDR3 length equals 13 residues. V shed 7 bases and J shed 3 bases, with 12 bases lying between them. From germline, CDR1 is ENHRY and CDR2 SYGVKD. CDR3 protein: CAITPSRDTEAFF. The DNA of the CDR3 is TGTGCCATCACCCCTTCGAGGGACACTGAAGCTTTCTTT.

This clone was detected once. This chain joins TRBV24-1 and TRBJ1-5; no definite D call. Trimming shortened V by 4 bases and J by 7 bases, and 13 bases separated the two germline ends. CDR1 is KGHDR, CDR2 SFDVKD, per germline. The CDR3 spans 14 residues. The CDR3 sequence: CATSDPDLRQPQHF. In nucleotides, the CDR3 is TGTGCCACCAGTGACCCGGACTTGAGACAGCCCCAGCATTTT.

V is TRBV19 and J is TRBJ2-5; D possibly corresponds to TRBD1 (6 bases). This CDR3 has 14 residues. Germline CDR1 and CDR2: LNHDA and SQIVND (reference sequence). V was pared by 0 bases and J by 8 bases, with 13 bases between. The CDR3 loop is CASSIEGRGETQYF. DNA of the CDR3: TGTGCCAGTAGTATAGAGGGCAGGGGAGAAACCCAGTACTTC.

The CDR3 reads CASRPAGRVANTGELFF. The CDR3 DNA reads as TGTGCCAGTAGGCCTGCGGGGAGGGTAGCGAACACCGGGGAGCTGTTTTTT. The chain combines TRBV19 with TRBJ2-2; TRBD2 matches at 7 bases. The V gene end was trimmed by 6 bases and the J gene end by 0 bases; junction bases not matched to a gene: 10. The germline CDR1 and CDR2 sequences are LNHDA and SQIVND (reference sequence). The CDR3 consists of 17 residues. Combining the CDR3 with reference TRBV19 and TRBJ2-2 gives the whole variable domain DGGITQSPKYLFRKEGQNVTLSCEQNLNHDAMYWYRQDPGQGLRLIYYSQIVNDFQKGDIAEGYSVSREKKESFPLTVTSAQKNPTAFYLCASRPAGRVANTGELFFGEGSRLTVL.

Of note for this clone: The germline gene is not matched at one end of the junction; a read error may be the cause. The chain carries TRBV12-3 or TRBV12-4 and TRBJ1-2; 7 bases line up with TRBD1. The CDR3 length is 11 residues. The chain's CDR3 is CASSLRGQPLF. CDR3 sequence (DNA): TGTGCCAGCAGTTTGAGGGGACAGCCCCTTTTC.

V usage is TRBV27 and J usage is TRBJ2-7; TRBD1 aligns across 10 bases. Germline CDR1 MNHEY, CDR2 SMNVEV (reference sequence). V gave up 2 bases and J gave up 3 bases; unmatched junction bases: 7. This CDR3 region has 16 residues. The CDR3 DNA sequence: TGTGCCAGCAGTTTAAGGTGGACAGGGGGAGGCTACGAGCAGTACTTC. This encodes CASSLRWTGGGYEQYF.

This clone is a singleton in its sample. The chain employs TRBV19 and TRBJ1-6; no firm D call. CDR3 size: 13 residues. V was trimmed by 5 bases and J by 7 bases, leaving 9 bases between them. Germline CDR1 LNHDA, CDR2 SQIVND (reference sequence). This CDR3 reads CASSPSVNSPLHF. CDR3 coding DNA: TGTGCCAGTAGTCCGTCGGTCAATTCACCCCTCCACTTT.

This clone has ten or more counts. The CDR3 DNA follows: TGTGCCAGCACCCCTTCGGGGGTAAGTGAAGCTTTCTTT. Translation gives CASTPSGVSEAFF. The chain carries TRBV9 and TRBJ1-1, with a possible D match to TRBD1 (5 bases). CDR1 SGDLS and CDR2 YYNGEE come from the germline V gene. The CDR3 contains 13 residues. Deletions cut 6 bases from V and 7 bases from J, with 16 bases between.

The count of this clone is one. The chain employs TRBV30 and TRBJ1-1; 8 nucleotides agree with TRBD1. The CDR3 runs 12 residues. Germline values: CDR1 GTSNPN, CDR2 SVGIG (reference sequence). Trimming cost V 5 bases and J 5 bases; bases outside gene matches: 4. CDR3 sequence reads: CAWARGRTEAFF. The CDR3 coding sequence is TGTGCCTGGGCCAGGGGGCGAACTGAAGCTTTCTTT.

This chain uses TRBV5-1 with TRBJ1-3; D ambiguous. CDR3 size: 15 residues. CDR1 is SGHRS and CDR2 is YFSETQ in the germline V gene. V shed 0 bases and J shed 3 bases, with 10 bases lying between them. This CDR3 reads CASSLGKPGGNTIYF. DNA for the CDR3: TGCGCCAGCAGCTTGGGTAAACCGGGTGGAAACACCATATATTTT.

The gene calls are TRBV28 and TRBJ2-1; D might be TRBD1 (6 bases). Germline CDR1 and CDR2: MDHEN and SYDVKM. The CDR3 is 21 residues long. V lost 4 bases and J 0 bases, leaving 28 bases between the germline ends. The CDR3 coding sequence is TGTGCCAGCAGTTCATCCATCCTCAATCCAGACAGGCCGTACTCCTACAATGAGCAGTTCTTC. The encoded protein is CASSSSILNPDRPYSYNEQFF.

In this sample, this clone turned up once. CDR3 DNA sequence: TGTGCCAGCTCACCGGGACAGGGGGCTTACGGGGAGCTGTTTTTT. Its protein is CASSPGQGAYGELFF. The chain employs TRBV18 and TRBJ2-2; 12 bases line up with TRBD1. CDR3 length: 15 residues. Germline assignment: CDR1 KGHSH and CDR2 LQKENI. Trimming cost V 3 bases and J 7 bases; bases outside gene matches: 3.

The rearrangement joins TRBV29-1 to TRBJ2-3; D remains unclear. V was clipped by 2 bases and J by 2 bases, with 8 bases between them. In germline, CDR1 is SQVTM, CDR2 ANQGSEA. The CDR3 spans 13 residues. In DNA form, the CDR3 reads TGCAGCGTTGAATCTGGAGTCACAGATACGCAGTATTTT. Its translation is CSVESGVTDTQYF.

V usage is TRBV19 and J usage is TRBJ1-1; D gene ambiguous. CDR1 and CDR2 (germline): LNHDA, SQIVND (reference sequence). The V end lost 8 bases, the J end lost 3 bases, and 7 bases lay between the germline ends. The length of the CDR3 is 11 residues. CDR3 in DNA: TGTGCCAGTGCGGCCCACACTGAAGCTTTCTTT. Encoded protein: CASAAHTEAFF.

The chain links TRBV3-1 (or the pseudogene TRBV3-2) to TRBJ2-1, with 8 bases lining up with TRBD2. V was clipped by 1 base and J by 9 bases; unmatched bases: 5. CDR3 length: 14 residues. Per germline, CDR1 LGHDT and CDR2 YNNKEL (reference sequence). The CDR3 here is CASSQAGGETEQFF. In DNA, the CDR3 is TGTGCCAGCAGCCAAGCGGGGGGGGAGACTGAGCAGTTCTTC.

V and J are TRBV7-2 and TRBJ1-1; D call uncertain. V lost 4 bases and J lost 1, with 7 bases in between. From germline, CDR1 is SGHTA and CDR2 FQGNSA. This CDR3 has 13 amino acids. CDR3 sequence reads: CASSSYKNTEAFF. For the CDR3, the DNA is TGTGCCAGCAGCTCGTACAAGAACACTGAAGCTTTCTTT. Combining the CDR3 with reference TRBV7-2 and TRBJ1-1 gives the whole variable domain GAGVSQSPSNKVTEKGKDVELRCDPISGHTALYWYRQSLGQGLEFLIYFQGNSAPDKSGLPSDRFSAERTGGSVSTLTIQRTQQEDSAVYLCASSSYKNTEAFFGQGTRLTVV.

This chain links TRBV20-1 with TRBJ1-1; D might be TRBD1 (5 bases). Deletions cut 3 bases from V and 7 bases from J, with 15 bases between. Germline V lookup: CDR1 DFQATT, CDR2 SNEGSKA (reference sequence). This CDR3 is built from 13 residues. The CDR3 DNA is TGCAGTGCTAGTCACGACAGAAACTATGAAGCTTTCTTT. The encoded protein is CSASHDRNYEAFF.

Comments on this clone: The junction differs from germline at one of its ends, possibly a read error. The chain carries TRBV9 and TRBJ2-5, with D possibly being TRBD2 (5 bases). The CDR3 loop spans 13 amino acids. Germline CDR1 and CDR2: SGDLS and YYNGEE. Here the CDR3 reads CASSVGGWETQYF. The CDR3 nucleotides are TGTGCCAGCAGCGTAGGGGGATGGGAGACACAGTACTTC.

This clone was seen a few times. V gene TRBV30 combines with J gene TRBJ1-5; the match to TRBD1 covers 12 bases. With 7 bases clipped from V and 1 base from J, the junction kept 14 bases outside the gene matches. CDR3 length: 18 amino acids. Germline V gene sequence: CDR1 GTSNPN, CDR2 SVGIG (reference sequence). The CDR3 coding sequence is TGTGCCTCCTCCCCGGGGACAGGGGGCTTCCCGAGCAATCAGCCCCAGCATTTT. Encoded protein: CASSPGTGGFPSNQPQHF.

This sequence joins TRBV10-3 and TRBJ1-2, with D possibly matching TRBD1 (6 bases). V dropped 2 bases and J dropped 8 bases, with 18 bases sitting between them. Germline V lookup: CDR1 ENHRY, CDR2 SYGVKD. There are 15 residues in the CDR3. The CDR3 here is CAISEESRGGGGYTF. CDR3 DNA: TGTGCCATCAGTGAGGAATCGAGGGGGGGCGGCGGCTACACCTTC.